Below, 22 T cell receptor beta chains from the same sample are listed, as sequenced in a study of T-cell memory formation after mild COVID-19. From the 5' RACE reads, TCRdb called clonotypes with MiXCR, one entry per CDR3 protein. This table holds tens of thousands of distinct CDR3 sequences, around 13% found once. Material for sequencing was PBMCs or a T cell subset sorted from them (not recorded which). All receptors come from a young man who had mild COVID-19 (a few samples of this study predate the infection). Cell type and time point are not known.

This clonotype has a handful of counts. This sequence joins TRBV10-2 and TRBJ2-5; no clear D gene. Germline CDR1 and CDR2: WSHSY and SAAADI. The CDR3 has 13 residues. Trimming removed 3 bases from V and 4 bases from J, with 9 bases in between. The CDR3 region has the DNA TGCGCCAGCAGTGATCAAATCCGAGAGACCCAGTACTTC. Translation: CASSDQIRETQYF.

The chain recombines TRBV6-2 or TRBV6-3 with TRBJ1-5; D remains unclear. Trimming left V 2 bases short and J 15 bases short, with 17 bases between. The CDR3 has 13 amino acids. The germline gives CDR1 MNHEY, CDR2 SVGEGT. Here the CDR3 reads CASSYPGLGSWHF. The CDR3 DNA follows: TGTGCCAGCAGTTACCCCGGGCTTGGGTCATGGCATTTT.

In this sample, this clonotype turned up a few times. The chain uses TRBV7-6 and TRBJ1-6; TRBD1 is a possible D gene (5 bases). V dropped 1 base and J dropped 7 bases, with 14 bases sitting between them. Germline CDR1 reads SGHVS; CDR2 reads FNYEAQ. The CDR3 spans 16 residues. Written as DNA, the CDR3 is TGTGCCAGCAGCTTAGGCCACCAGGGTTTGAATTCACCCCTCCACTTT. Translation gives CASSLGHQGLNSPLHF.

This clonotype occurred a few times. The chain is built from TRBV29-1 and TRBJ1-5, with D tentatively TRBD1 (6 bases). Trimming took off 4 bases at V and 7 bases at J, with 11 bases between the two ends. The CDR3 loop spans 12 amino acids. From germline, CDR1 is SQVTM and CDR2 ANQGSEA. The CDR3, as DNA: TGCAGCGTTGCGGTCGGGGGCCAGCCCCAGCATTTT. Translation: CSVAVGGQPQHF.

The chain recombines TRBV6-1 with TRBJ2-3, with 8 bases fitting TRBD2. V was pared by 6 bases and J by 6 bases, with 11 bases of the junction left unmatched. Germline V gene sequence: CDR1 MNHNS, CDR2 SASEGT. The CDR3 extends over 15 amino acids. CDR3 bases: TGTGCCAGCAGGCGGGGGGAGAAATCACGGGATACGCAGTATTTT. This sequence encodes CASRRGEKSRDTQYF.

This clonotype was seen many times. CDR3 coding DNA: TGTGCCAGCAGTTCATCAACAGGGTACGAGCAGTACGTC. It translates to CASSSSTGYEQYV. The rearrangement links TRBV12-3 or TRBV12-4 to TRBJ2-7; a weak D match, TRBD1 (6 bases). This CDR3 spans 13 amino acids. Trimming left V 4 bases short and J 4 bases short, with 11 bases between.

With regard to this clonotype: A read error may account for a junction end that differs from germline. The chain links TRBV30 to TRBJ2-3; no clear D. This CDR3 contains 13 residues. In germline, CDR1 is GTSNPN, CDR2 SVGIG (reference sequence). In DNA form, the CDR3 reads TGTGCCTGCAGTGGGCCGACCACAGATGTGCAGTATTTT. Translated, it gives CACSGPTTDVQYF.

The rearrangement uses TRBV7-9 and TRBJ1-2; maybe TRBD1 (6 bases). With 1 base removed from V and 5 bases from J, the gap between germline ends came to 17 bases. Germline loops: CDR1 SEHNR, CDR2 FQNEAQ (reference sequence). CDR3 size: 16 residues. The CDR3 spells CASSLGSSGAAYGYTF. CDR3 nucleotides: TGTGCCAGCAGCTTAGGATCGTCAGGGGCCGCTTATGGCTACACCTTC.

This clonotype was observed a few times. The chain is built from TRBV29-1 and TRBJ1-1; 10 nucleotides line up with TRBD1. Germline V gene sequence: CDR1 SQVTM, CDR2 ANQGSEA. The V segment lost 7 bases and the J segment 11 bases; nucleotides outside the gene matches: 10. This CDR3 has 12 residues. Here the CDR3 reads CSAVPGQGLAFF. CDR3 coding DNA: TGCAGCGCCGTACCGGGACAGGGGCTTGCTTTCTTT.

This clonotype has just a few counts. The J gene is TRBJ2-7, the V gene TRBV4-1; either TRBD1 or TRBD2 may supply D (5 bases each). This CDR3 region has 14 residues. V was pared by 4 bases and J by 5 bases, with 15 bases between. The V gene's germline CDR1 is MGHRA and CDR2 YSYEKL. The CDR3 reads CASSRRDEGDEQYF. CDR3 DNA sequence: TGCGCCAGCAGCCGCCGGGACGAGGGCGACGAGCAGTACTTC.

The chain combines TRBV7-9 with TRBJ2-1, with 7 bases that match TRBD1. This CDR3 contains 14 residues. From germline, CDR1 is SEHNR and CDR2 FQNEAQ (reference sequence). V lost 6 bases to trimming and J lost 0 bases; unmatched junction nucleotides: 2. In DNA, the CDR3 is TGTGCCAGCAGACAGGGGAACTCCTACAATGAGCAGTTCTTC. This encodes CASRQGNSYNEQFF. Full variable domain (missing parts from reference TRBV7-9 and TRBJ2-1): DTGVSQNPRHKITKRGQNVTFRCDPISEHNRLYWYRQTLGQGPEFLTYFQNEAQLEKSRLLSDRFSAERPKGSFSTLEIQRTEQGDSAMYLCASRQGNSYNEQFFGPGTRLTVL.

This rearrangement joins TRBV5-1 to TRBJ2-3; D may correspond to TRBD1 or TRBD2 (5 bases each). The germline V gene encodes CDR1 SGHRS and CDR2 YFSETQ. V was cut by 4 bases and J by 2 bases, with 14 bases left in between. The CDR3 runs to 15 residues. The CDR3 is CASSPLLGDTDTQYF. The CDR3 coding sequence is TGCGCCAGCAGCCCCCTCTTGGGGGACACAGATACGCAGTATTTT.

The chain has TRBV11-2 and TRBJ2-1; D might be TRBD2 (5 bases). Germline V gives CDR1 SGHAT, CDR2 FQNNGV. The germline V and J ends were trimmed by 0 bases and 2 bases, with 11 bases remaining between them. The CDR3 length is 16 residues. The CDR3 DNA reads TGTGCCAGCAGCTTAGACACGGGGATGGCCTACAATGAGCAGTTCTTC. Translation: CASSLDTGMAYNEQFF.

The V and J genes are TRBV5-1 and TRBJ1-1; 7 bases are shared with TRBD1. With V trimmed by 4 bases and J by 3 bases, 9 bases remained unmatched. Germline assignment: CDR1 SGHRS and CDR2 YFSETQ. CDR3 size: 15 residues. CDR3 in amino acids: CASSPPQGPYTEAFF. In DNA form, the CDR3 reads TGCGCCAGCAGCCCCCCACAGGGGCCGTACACTGAAGCTTTCTTT.

This clonotype was counted only a few times. CDR3 nucleotide sequence: TGTGCCAGCAGCTCGCCCCCCGACGGGACCGGGGAGACCCAGTACTTC. Translation gives CASSSPPDGTGETQYF. The V call is TRBV7-6, the J call TRBJ2-5; D possibly uses TRBD1 or TRBD2 (5 bases each). CDR3 size: 16 residues. Germline V gene sequence: CDR1 SGHVS, CDR2 FNYEAQ. Trimming took 4 bases from V and 5 from J, leaving 20 bases between them.

The rearrangement joins TRBV4-2 to TRBJ2-7; 11 bases are shared with TRBD1. The V gene end was trimmed by 8 bases and the J gene end by 3 bases; junction bases not matched to a gene: 3. This CDR3 spans 13 amino acids. Germline CDR1 reads LGHNA; CDR2 reads YNFKEQ. This CDR3 is CASHGTGGYEQYF. CDR3 nucleotide sequence: TGTGCCAGCCACGGGACAGGGGGCTACGAGCAGTACTTC.

The chain uses TRBV5-5 and TRBJ2-7; D may be TRBD2 (5 bases). V lost 2 bases and J 4 bases, leaving 13 bases between the germline ends. The germline CDR1 and CDR2 sequences are SGHKS and YYEKEE (reference sequence). This CDR3 region has 14 residues. CDR3 bases: TGTGCCAGCAGCTTCGGACGGGCGGGTTACGAGCAGTACTTC. Amino acids: CASSFGRAGYEQYF.

This clonotype has only a few counts. The chain joins TRBV20-1 to TRBJ1-5; D call uncertain. Germline CDR1 and CDR2: DFQATT and SNEGSKA (reference sequence). CDR3 length: 12 residues. Trimming stripped 5 bases from V and 5 bases from J, with 10 bases between. CDR3 loop: CSAETDDQPQHF. DNA for the CDR3: TGCAGTGCTGAAACGGATGATCAGCCCCAGCATTTT.

This clonotype has more than one count but fewer than ten. The chain employs TRBV4-1 and TRBJ2-1, with 9 bases aligning to TRBD2. Germline CDR1 MGHRA, CDR2 YSYEKL. With V trimmed by 2 bases and J by 9 bases, 8 bases remained unmatched. The CDR3 spans 15 residues. The CDR3 DNA reads TGCGCCAGCAGCCAACAGGTGCGGGGGGGCGTTGAGCAGTTCTTC. This translates into CASSQQVRGGVEQFF.

V usage is TRBV6-5 and J usage is TRBJ1-1, with TRBD1 identical over 7 bases. This CDR3 has 13 residues. Per germline, CDR1 MNHEY and CDR2 SVGAGI. The ends lost 0 bases at V and 11 bases at J; junction bases unmatched: 6. Here the CDR3 DNA reads TGTGCCAGCAGTTACTCGGAGGGACAGCAGGCTTTCTTT. Protein product: CASSYSEGQQAFF.

CDR3: CAIRDTVSSGNTIYF. The CDR3 nucleotides are TGTGCCATCAGAGATACGGTGAGCTCTGGAAACACCATATATTTT. This chain uses TRBV10-3 with TRBJ1-3; D uncertain. The CDR3 is 15 amino acids. V lost 6 bases and J 0 bases, leaving 12 bases between the germline ends. The germline V gene has CDR1 ENHRY and CDR2 SYGVKD.

The table lists this clonotype with many counts. The rearrangement joins TRBV21-1 to TRBJ2-7; the table assigns TRBD1, which was not confirmed against the DNA. TRBV21-1 constitutes a pseudogene. The length of the CDR3 is 16 residues. Here the CDR3 DNA reads TGTGCCAGCAGCCCCCCCAGGACAGGAGAAACCTACGAGCAGTACGTC. Its translation: CASSPPRTGETYEQYV.